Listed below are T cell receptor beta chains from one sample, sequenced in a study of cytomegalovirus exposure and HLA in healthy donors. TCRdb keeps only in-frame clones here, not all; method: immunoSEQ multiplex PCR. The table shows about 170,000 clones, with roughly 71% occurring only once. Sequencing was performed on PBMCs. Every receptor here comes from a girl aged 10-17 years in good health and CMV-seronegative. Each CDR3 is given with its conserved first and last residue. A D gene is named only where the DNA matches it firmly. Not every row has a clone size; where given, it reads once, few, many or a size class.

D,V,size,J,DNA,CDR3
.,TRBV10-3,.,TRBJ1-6,TGTGCCCCCCGGGGGGGGGAGTCACCCCTCCACTTT,CAPRGGESPLHF
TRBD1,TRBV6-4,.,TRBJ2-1,TGTGCCAGCAGTGACCGGGACAGCAATGAGCAGTTCTTC,CASSDRDSNEQFF
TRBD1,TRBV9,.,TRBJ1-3,TGTGCCAGCAGCGCGGGACAGGTTCGAAACACCATATATTTT,CASSAGQVRNTIYF
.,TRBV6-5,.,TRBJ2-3,TGTGCCAGCAGTTCCGTTCCAGATACGCAGTATTTT,CASSSVPDTQYF
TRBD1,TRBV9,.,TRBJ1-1,TGTGCCAGCAGCGTAGGGACAGGGGGATTGAACACTGAAGCTTTCTTT,CASSVGTGGLNTEAFF
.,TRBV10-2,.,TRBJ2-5,TGCGCCAGCGGAAGGGACTTGGAGACCCAGTACTTC,CASGRDLETQYF
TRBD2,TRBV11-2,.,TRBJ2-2,TGTGCCAGCAGCTTGGGACTAGTCAACGGGGAGCTGTTTTTT,CASSLGLVNGELFF
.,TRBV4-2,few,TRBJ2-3,TGTGCCAGCAGCCAAGTTACGGGGACAGATACGCAGTATTTT,CASSQVTGTDTQYF
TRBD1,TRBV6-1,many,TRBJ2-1,TGTGCCAGCCAAGGACAGGGGTTACATAATGAGCAGTTCTTC,CASQGQGLHNEQFF
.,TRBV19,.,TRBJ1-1,TGTGCCAGTACATGGGGGGGTGGGAGGAACACTGAAGCTTTCTTT,CASTWGGGRNTEAFF
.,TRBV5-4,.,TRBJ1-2,TGTGCCAGCAGCCCACGGGAGCCTAACTATGGCTACACCTTC,CASSPREPNYGYTF